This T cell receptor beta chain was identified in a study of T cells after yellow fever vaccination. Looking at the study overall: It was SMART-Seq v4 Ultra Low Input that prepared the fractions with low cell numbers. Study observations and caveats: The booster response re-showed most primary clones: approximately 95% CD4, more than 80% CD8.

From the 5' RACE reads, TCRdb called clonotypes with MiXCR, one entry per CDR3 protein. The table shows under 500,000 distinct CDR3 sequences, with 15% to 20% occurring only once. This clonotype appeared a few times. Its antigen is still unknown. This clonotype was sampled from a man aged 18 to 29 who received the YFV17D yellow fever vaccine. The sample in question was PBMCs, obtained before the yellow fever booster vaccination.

The CDR3 DNA is TGTGCCAGCAGCTTAGTACAGCAAGAGACCCAGTACTTC. Translating it yields CASSLVQQETQYF. This chain joins TRBV5-6 and TRBJ2-5; D not certain. The V gene lost 2 bases and the J gene lost 2 bases, with 7 bases spanning the gap. The CDR3 loop spans 13 amino acids. Germline CDR1 is SGHDT and CDR2 is YYEEEE.